The source of this TCR beta chain is a study of blood T cell repertoires in COVID-19. The CDR3 length is 15 residues. The V gene's germline CDR1 is SGDLS and CDR2 YYNGEE. The V segment lost 3 bases and the J segment 2 bases; nucleotides outside the gene matches: 5. Original data processing: Quantification of nucleated cells was approximated via reference gene primer amplification. Libraries were prepared by immunoSEQ multiplex PCR; TCRdb keeps only in-frame clonotypes and omits some of them. The V and J calls and clone size are taken from that table; D and trimming were inferred from the DNA. The sample yields about 200,000 clones, around 80% seen once.

The V call is TRBV9, the J call TRBJ2-1; TRBD1 matches 7 bases. The sequencing sample was made of peripheral blood. This TCR was sampled from a woman aged 40 to 50 with acute or convalescent COVID-19. The CDR3 DNA reads TGTGCCAGCAGCGGGACAGGCGTTACCTACAATGAGCAGTTCTTC. As protein: CASSGTGVTYNEQFF.